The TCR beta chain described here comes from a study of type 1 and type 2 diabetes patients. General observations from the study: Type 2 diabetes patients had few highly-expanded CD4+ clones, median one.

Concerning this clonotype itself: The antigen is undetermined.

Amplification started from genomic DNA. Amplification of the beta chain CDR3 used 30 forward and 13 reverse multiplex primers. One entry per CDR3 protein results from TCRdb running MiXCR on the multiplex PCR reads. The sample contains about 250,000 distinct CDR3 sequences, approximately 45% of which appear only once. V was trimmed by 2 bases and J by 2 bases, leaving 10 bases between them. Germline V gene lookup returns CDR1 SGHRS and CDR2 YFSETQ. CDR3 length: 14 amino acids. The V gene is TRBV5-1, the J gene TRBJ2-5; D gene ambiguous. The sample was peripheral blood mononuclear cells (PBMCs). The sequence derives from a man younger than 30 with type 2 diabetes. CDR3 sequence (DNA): TGCGCCAGCAGCTTACACCCATCGCAAGAGACCCAGTACTTC. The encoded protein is CASSLHPSQETQYF.